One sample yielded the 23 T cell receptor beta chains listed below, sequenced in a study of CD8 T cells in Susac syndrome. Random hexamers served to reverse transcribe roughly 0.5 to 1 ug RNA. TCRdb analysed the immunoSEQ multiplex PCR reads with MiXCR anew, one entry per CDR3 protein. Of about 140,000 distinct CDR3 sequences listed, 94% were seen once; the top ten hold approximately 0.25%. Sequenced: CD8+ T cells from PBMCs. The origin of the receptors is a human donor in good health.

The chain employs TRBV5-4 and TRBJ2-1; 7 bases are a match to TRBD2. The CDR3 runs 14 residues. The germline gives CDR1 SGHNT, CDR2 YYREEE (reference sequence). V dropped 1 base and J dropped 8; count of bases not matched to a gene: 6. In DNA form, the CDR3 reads TGTGCCAGCAGCTTGCGGGAGGCCTCCGATGAGCAGTTCTTC. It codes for CASSLREASDEQFF.

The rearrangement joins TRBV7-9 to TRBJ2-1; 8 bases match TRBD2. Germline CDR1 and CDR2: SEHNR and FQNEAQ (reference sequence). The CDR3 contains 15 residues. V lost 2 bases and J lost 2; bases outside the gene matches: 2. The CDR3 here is CASSLTSGTYNEQFF. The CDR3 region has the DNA TGTGCCAGCAGCTTAACTAGCGGCACCTACAATGAGCAGTTCTTC. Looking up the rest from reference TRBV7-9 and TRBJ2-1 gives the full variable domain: DTGVSQNPRHKITKRGQNVTFRCDPISEHNRLYWYRQTLGQGPEFLTYFQNEAQLEKSRLLSDRFSAERPKGSFSTLEIQRTEQGDSAMYLCASSLTSGTYNEQFFGPGTRLTVL.

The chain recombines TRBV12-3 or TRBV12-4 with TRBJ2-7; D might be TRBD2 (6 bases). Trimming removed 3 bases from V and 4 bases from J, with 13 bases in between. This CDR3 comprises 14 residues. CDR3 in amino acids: CASSFGGIGYEQYF. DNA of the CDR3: TGTGCCAGCAGTTTCGGCGGGATCGGATACGAGCAGTACTTC.

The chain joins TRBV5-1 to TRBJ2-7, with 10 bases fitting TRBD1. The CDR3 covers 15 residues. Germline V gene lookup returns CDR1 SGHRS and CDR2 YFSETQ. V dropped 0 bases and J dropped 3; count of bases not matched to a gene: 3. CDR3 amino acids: CASSLGGQGFYEQYF. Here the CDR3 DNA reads TGCGCCAGCAGCTTGGGGGGACAGGGGTTCTACGAGCAGTACTTC.

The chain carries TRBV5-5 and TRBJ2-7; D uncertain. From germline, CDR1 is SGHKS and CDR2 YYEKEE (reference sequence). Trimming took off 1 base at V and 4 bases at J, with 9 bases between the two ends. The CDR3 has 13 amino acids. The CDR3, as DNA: TGTGCCAGCAGCTTGCGGTGGGGTTACGAGCAGTACTTC. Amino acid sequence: CASSLRWGYEQYF.

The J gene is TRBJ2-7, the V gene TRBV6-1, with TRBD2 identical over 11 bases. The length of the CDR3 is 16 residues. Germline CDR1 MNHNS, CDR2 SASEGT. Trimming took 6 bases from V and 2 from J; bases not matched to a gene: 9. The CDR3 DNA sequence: TGTGCCAGCAGCCGACCAGGTAGCGGGAGGGCCTACGAGCAGTACTTC. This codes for CASSRPGSGRAYEQYF.

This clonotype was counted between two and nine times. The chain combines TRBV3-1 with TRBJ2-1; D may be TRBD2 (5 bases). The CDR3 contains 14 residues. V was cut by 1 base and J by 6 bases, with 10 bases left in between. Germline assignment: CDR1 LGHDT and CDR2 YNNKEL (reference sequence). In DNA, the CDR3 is TGTGCCAGCAGCCAAGTGGGAGTCTCCAATGAGCAGTTCTTC. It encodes CASSQVGVSNEQFF.

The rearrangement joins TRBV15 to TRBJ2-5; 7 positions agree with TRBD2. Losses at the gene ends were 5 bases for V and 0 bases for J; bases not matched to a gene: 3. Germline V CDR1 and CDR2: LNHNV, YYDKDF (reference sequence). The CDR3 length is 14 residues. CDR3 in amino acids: CATSPAGNQETQYF. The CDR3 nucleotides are TGTGCCACCAGCCCAGCGGGGAACCAAGAGACCCAGTACTTC.

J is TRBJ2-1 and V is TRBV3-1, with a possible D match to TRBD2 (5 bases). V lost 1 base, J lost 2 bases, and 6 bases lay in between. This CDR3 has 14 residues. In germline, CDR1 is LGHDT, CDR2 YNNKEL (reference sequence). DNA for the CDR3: TGTGCCAGCAGCCAAGCGGGAACCTACAATGAGCAGTTCTTC. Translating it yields CASSQAGTYNEQFF.

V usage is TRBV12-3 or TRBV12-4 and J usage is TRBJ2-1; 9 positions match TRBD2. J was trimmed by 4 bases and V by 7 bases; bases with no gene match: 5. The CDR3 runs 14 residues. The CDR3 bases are TGTGCCAGCACCGGGACTAGCAGATACAATGAGCAGTTCTTC. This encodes CASTGTSRYNEQFF.

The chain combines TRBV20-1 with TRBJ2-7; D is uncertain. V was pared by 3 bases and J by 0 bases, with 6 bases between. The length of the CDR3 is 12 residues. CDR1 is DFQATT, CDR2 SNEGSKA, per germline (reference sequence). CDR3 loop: CSARYSSYEQYF. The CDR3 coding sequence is TGCAGTGCTAGGTATAGCTCCTACGAGCAGTACTTC.

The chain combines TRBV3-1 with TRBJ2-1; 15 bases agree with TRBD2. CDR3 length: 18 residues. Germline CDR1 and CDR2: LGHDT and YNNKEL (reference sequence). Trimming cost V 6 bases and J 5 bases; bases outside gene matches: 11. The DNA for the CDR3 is TGTGCCAGCAGTCGCGGACTAGCGGGAGGGCCAAAGAACAATGAGCAGTTCTTC. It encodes CASSRGLAGGPKNNEQFF.

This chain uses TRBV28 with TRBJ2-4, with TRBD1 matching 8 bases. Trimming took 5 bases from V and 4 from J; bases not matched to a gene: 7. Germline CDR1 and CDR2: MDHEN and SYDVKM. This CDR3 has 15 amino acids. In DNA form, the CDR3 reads TGTGCCAGCAGTAGACCACGACAGGGGAAAAACATTCAGTACTTC. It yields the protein CASSRPRQGKNIQYF.

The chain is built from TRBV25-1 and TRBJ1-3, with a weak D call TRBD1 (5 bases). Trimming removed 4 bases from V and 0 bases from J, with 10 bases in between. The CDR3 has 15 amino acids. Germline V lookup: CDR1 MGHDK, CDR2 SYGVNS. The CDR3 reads CASSVAGTSGNTIYF. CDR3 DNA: TGTGCCAGCAGTGTAGCCGGGACCTCTGGAAACACCATATATTTT.

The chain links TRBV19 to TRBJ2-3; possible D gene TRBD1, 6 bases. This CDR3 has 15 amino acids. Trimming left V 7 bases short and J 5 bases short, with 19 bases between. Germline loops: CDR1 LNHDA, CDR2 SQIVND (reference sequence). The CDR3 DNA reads TGTGCCAGTACTTTAGACGTGGGGGCTGGAGATACGCAGTATTTT. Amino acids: CASTLDVGAGDTQYF. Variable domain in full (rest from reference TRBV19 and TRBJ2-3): DGGITQSPKYLFRKEGQNVTLSCEQNLNHDAMYWYRQDPGQGLRLIYYSQIVNDFQKGDIAEGYSVSREKKESFPLTVTSAQKNPTAFYLCASTLDVGAGDTQYFGPGTRLTVL.

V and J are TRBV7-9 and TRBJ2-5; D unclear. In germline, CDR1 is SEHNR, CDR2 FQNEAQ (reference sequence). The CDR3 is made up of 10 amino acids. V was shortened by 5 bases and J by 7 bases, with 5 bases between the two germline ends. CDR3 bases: TGTGCCAGCAGCGGGCCGACCCAGTACTTC. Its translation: CASSGPTQYF.

DNA of the CDR3: TGTGCCAGCAGTCTTACGCTCTTGCAAGCCTACGAGCAGTACTTC. Encoded protein: CASSLTLLQAYEQYF. The J gene is TRBJ2-7, the V gene TRBV6-6; D unresolved. Germline-derived CDR1 and CDR2 are MNHNY and SVGAGI (reference sequence). V was clipped by 5 bases and J by 2 bases, with 16 bases between them. CDR3 length: 15 residues.

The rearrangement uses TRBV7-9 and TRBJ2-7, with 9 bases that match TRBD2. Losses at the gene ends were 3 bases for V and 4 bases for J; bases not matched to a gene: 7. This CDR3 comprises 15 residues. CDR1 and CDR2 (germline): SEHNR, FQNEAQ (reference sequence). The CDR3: CASSFLAGNLYEQYF. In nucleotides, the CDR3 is TGTGCCAGCAGCTTTCTAGCGGGGAATCTGTACGAGCAGTACTTC.

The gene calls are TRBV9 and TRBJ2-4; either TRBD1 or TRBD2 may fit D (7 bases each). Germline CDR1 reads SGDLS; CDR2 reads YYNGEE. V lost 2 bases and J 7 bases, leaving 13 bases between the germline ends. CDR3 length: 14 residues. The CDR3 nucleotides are TGTGCCAGCAGCGTGGGAGGGGGCAGTAACATTCAGTACTTC. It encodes CASSVGGGSNIQYF.

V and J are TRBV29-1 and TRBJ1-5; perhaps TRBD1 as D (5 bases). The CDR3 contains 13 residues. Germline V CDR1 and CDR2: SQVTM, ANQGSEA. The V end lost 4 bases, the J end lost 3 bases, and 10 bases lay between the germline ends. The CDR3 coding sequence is TGCAGCGTTGGGGAGGGGATCAATCAGCCCCAGCATTTT. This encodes CSVGEGINQPQHF.

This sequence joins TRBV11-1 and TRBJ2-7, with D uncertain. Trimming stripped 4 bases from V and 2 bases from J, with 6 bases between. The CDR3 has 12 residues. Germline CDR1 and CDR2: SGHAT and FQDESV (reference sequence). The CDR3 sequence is CASSSLPYEQYF. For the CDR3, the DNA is TGTGCCAGCAGCTCCCTTCCCTACGAGCAGTACTTC.

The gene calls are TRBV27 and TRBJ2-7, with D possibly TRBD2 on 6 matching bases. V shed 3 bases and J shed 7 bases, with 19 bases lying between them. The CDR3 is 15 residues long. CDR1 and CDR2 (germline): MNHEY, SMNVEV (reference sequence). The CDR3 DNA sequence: TGTGCCAGCAGTTTTACGGGGGAGGATAGTGCGGAGCAGTACTTC. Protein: CASSFTGEDSAEQYF.

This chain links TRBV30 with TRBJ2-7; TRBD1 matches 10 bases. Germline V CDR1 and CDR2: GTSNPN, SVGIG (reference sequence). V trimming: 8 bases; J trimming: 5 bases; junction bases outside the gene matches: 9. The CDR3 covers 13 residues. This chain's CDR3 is CASSGQGSHEQYF. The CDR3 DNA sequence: TGTGCCAGTTCGGGACAGGGGTCGCACGAGCAGTACTTC.